The present T cell receptor beta chain was sequenced within a study of shared clonotypes between healthy human individuals (dated by TCRdb to about 2020). Regarding the study in general: A couple of women and a few men aged 18 to 49 years were included in the cohort. Per donor, three plates each were used for CD4 naive and CD4 memory, two for CD8 naive, and one for CD8 memory. Blood TCR repertoires of four to six healthy adults were deeply sequenced to estimate repertoire size and the extent of clonotype sharing between individuals. To increase sequencing depth and limit assay-specific biases, different laboratories used diverse techniques to prepare libraries and sequence TCR repertoires. Between about 0.8 and 9 billion PBMCs per donor were obtained by leukapheresis. What the authors observed across the whole study: Larger estimated clonotype richness was generally found for naive subsets than for memory subsets. Clonotypes shared by all four sorted-subset donors showed higher generation probabilities than non-shared clonotypes. Based on pairwise subsampling, the degree of clonotype sharing among donors was expected to be affected by sequencing depth. Across four donors, roughly 5.1% of naive CD4, roughly 3.5% of naive CD8, roughly 2.2% of memory CD4, and approximately 0.4% of memory CD8 clonotypes were shared. Incomplete sequencing was indicated by rarefaction of sorted-subset datasets, despite the large sequencing depth. Sampling was restricted to blood, and TCR repertoires in tissues likely differ from the TCR repertoires found in blood. The small number of donors limited the genetic and exposure-history diversity represented.

The donors were healthy, HIV-negative adults who had no recently reported acute infections or vaccinations. Every donor was a Caucasian adult residing in Nashville, Tennessee, USA. Magnetic negative selection was used to enrich CD4+ T cells, after which naive cells were positively selected on CD45RA and the negative fraction became the memory subset. Blood was collected by leukapheresis, and PBMCs were isolated by Ficoll-Histopaque density gradient centrifugation and then cryopreserved in liquid nitrogen vapor phase. Purity and quantity of every magnetically sorted T cell population were checked by analytical flow cytometry. Genomic DNA was isolated from each sorted fraction and quantified by UV absorbance on a Nanodrop 2000c. From cysteine to phenylalanine, the CDR3 is 18 amino acids long. CDR3 DNA is the only sequence kept; it has 54 bases, read in frame from the first base. Looking up the germline V gene yields CDR1 ENHRY and CDR2 SYGVKD. The junction shows trimming of 6 bases on V and 2 bases on J, plus 23 bases between the germline ends.

TCR CDR3 regions were amplified from genomic DNA by multiplex PCR using the deep immunoSEQ assay. Extracted genomic DNA from each cell subset was spread evenly across all wells of several immunoSEQ 96-well plates, with each plate serving as a replicate. Each replicate PCR for sorted subsets received about 200 ng genomic DNA, equal to some 32,000 T cell genomes. Purified libraries were quantified with a Qubit 3.0 fluorometer, sized on a Bioanalyzer 2100, and re-quantified with the KAPA Library Quantification kit. Each immunoSEQ 96-well plate was sequenced on its own single-read 150-cycle Illumina NextSeq 550 flow cell. The study's processing was this. Because the immunoSEQ output included only junctional sequences and no quality scores, the filtering could not be the same as the filtering used for full-length reads. Sequences were annotated with PyIR, a Python wrapper for IgBLAST v1.9, and V/J genes and CDR3 were assigned using IMGT germline references. Reads were filtered out if the reads had weak V/J assignments (E-value above 1e-6), no CDR3, stop codons, out-of-frame junctions, or ambiguous translated residues. A V3J clonotype was defined by an identical inferred V gene, J gene, and CDR3 amino acid sequence. The percentage overlap between two repertoires was calculated by dividing the number of shared unique clonotypes by the size of the smaller repertoire. Three approaches were used to assess repertoire richness: RTK rarefaction, the Chao1 estimator, and Recon v2.1 estimates of unobserved clonotypes. OLGA was used to compute generation probabilities for all TCRbeta clonotypes that the gDNA method yielded from a few donors. TCRdb re-hosts the immuneACCESS table, in-frame sequences only. Its copies lack some clones; in the studies checked, an unresolved V gene accounts for under half of them, and the cause for the rest is not known. V, J and clone size were drawn from that table, and D and trimming were deduced from the DNA. Present in this sample are hundreds of thousands of clones, 74% of which were seen just once. 1.5% to 2% of the sample is held by the ten biggest clonotypes.

Details on this clone: No cognate antigen has been identified for it. No base quality information exists; no much larger clone differs at one position.

Recombination connected TRBV10-3 to TRBJ2-1; possibly the D gene is TRBD2, per 9 matching bases. The receptor was isolated from a woman in her twenties or thirties in good health. Source material: memory CD4+ T cells sorted from blood. The cell subset or site label here, explained by the study, means: CD45RA-negative fraction. The CDR3 is CAIRGTGIAGEPYNEQFF. The DNA sequence is TGTGCCATCAGGGGGACAGGAATAGCGGGAGAACCCTACAATGAGCAGTTCTTC.